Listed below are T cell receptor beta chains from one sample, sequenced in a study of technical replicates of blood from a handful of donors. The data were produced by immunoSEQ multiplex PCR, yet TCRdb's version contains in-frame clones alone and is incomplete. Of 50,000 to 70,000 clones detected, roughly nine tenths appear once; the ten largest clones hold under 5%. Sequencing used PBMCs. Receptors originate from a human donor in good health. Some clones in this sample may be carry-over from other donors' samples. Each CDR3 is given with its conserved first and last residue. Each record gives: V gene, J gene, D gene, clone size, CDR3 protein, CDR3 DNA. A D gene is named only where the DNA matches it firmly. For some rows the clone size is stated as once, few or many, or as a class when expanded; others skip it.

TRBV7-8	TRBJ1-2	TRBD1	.	CASSGKIGTGSLGETF	TGTGCCAGCAGCGGGAAAATAGGGACAGGGTCTTTGGGGGAAACCTTC
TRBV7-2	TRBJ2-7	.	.	CASSEGAGSPYEQYF	TGTGCCAGCAGCGAAGGGGCGGGGTCCCCCTACGAGCAGTACTTC
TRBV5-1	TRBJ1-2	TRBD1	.	CASSPRQGAGGYTF	TGCGCCAGCAGCCCGAGACAGGGGGCAGGAGGCTACACCTTC
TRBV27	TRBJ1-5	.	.	CASSQTGDQPQHF	TGTGCCAGCAGTCAAACTGGAGATCAGCCCCAGCATTTT
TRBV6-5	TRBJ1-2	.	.	CASRQDTNYGYTF	TGTGCCAGTCGACAGGACACTAACTATGGCTACACCTTC
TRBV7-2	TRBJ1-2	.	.	CASSLMGAGTATQGYTF	TGTGCCAGCAGCTTAATGGGCGCGGGAACCGCTACCCAGGGCTACACCTTC
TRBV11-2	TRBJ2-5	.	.	CASSPTIGTAQETQYF	TGTGCCAGCAGTCCTACTATCGGGACTGCTCAAGAGACCCAGTACTTC
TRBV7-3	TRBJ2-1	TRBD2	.	CASSETSDGEQFF	TGTGCCAGCAGTGAGACTAGCGACGGTGAGCAGTTCTTC
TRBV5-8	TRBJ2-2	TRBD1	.	CASSSGQGGTGELFF	TGTGCCAGCAGCTCCGGACAGGGTGGCACCGGGGAGCTGTTTTTT
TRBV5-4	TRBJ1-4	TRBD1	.	CASSSPGQGDEKLFF	TGTGCCAGCAGCTCTCCCGGACAGGGAGATGAAAAACTGTTTTTT
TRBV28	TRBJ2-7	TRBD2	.	CATIAGGSYEQYF	TGTGCCACCATAGCGGGAGGGTCCTACGAGCAGTACTTC
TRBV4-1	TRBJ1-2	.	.	CASSPGADGNYGYTF	TGCGCCAGCAGCCCAGGGGCCGACGGTAATTATGGCTACACCTTC
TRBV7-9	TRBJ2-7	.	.	CASGGATYEQYF	TGTGCCAGCGGAGGCGCGACCTACGAGCAGTACTTC
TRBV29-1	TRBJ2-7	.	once	CSVGVDSREQYF	TGCAGCGTTGGAGTGGACTCACGGGAGCAGTACTTC
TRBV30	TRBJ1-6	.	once	CAWTDRLDSPLHF	TGTGCCTGGACCGACAGGCTTGATTCACCCCTCCACTTT
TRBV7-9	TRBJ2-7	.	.	CASSLVGRVYEQYF	TGTGCCAGCAGCTTAGTGGGCAGGGTCTACGAGCAGTACTTC
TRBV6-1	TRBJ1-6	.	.	CASDDTGGGSPLHF	TGTGCCTCCGACGACACGGGGGGTGGTTCACCCCTCCACTTT
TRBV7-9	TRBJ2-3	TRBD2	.	CASSRISGRADTQYF	TGTGCCAGCAGCCGAATAAGCGGGAGGGCAGATACGCAGTATTTT
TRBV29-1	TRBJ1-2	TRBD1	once	CSVVGTGVYGYTF	TGCAGCGTTGTTGGGACAGGGGTTTATGGCTACACCTTC
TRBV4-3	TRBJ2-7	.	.	CASSQDGRGTYEQYF	TGCGCCAGCAGCCAAGATGGCCGGGGAACCTACGAGCAGTACTTC
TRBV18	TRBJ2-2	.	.	CASSPLTAITNTGELFF	TGTGCCAGCTCACCACTAACAGCTATAACGAACACCGGGGAGCTGTTTTTT
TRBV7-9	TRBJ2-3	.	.	CASSFLKQGIKGDTQYF	TGTGCCAGCAGCTTCCTCAAACAGGGAATAAAGGGAGATACGCAGTATTTT
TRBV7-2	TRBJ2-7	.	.	CASSPRAPGEQYF	TGTGCCAGCAGCCCTCGAGCACCGGGGGAGCAGTACTTC
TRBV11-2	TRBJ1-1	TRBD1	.	CASSLGTGGNTEAFF	TGTGCCAGCAGCTTAGGCACAGGGGGGAACACTGAAGCTTTCTTT
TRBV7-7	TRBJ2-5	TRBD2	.	CASSRYKRGLGQTQYF	TGTGCCAGCAGCCGTTATAAGCGGGGGTTGGGGCAGACCCAGTACTTC
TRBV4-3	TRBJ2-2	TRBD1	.	CASSQDRTGSTGELFF	TGCGCCAGCAGCCAAGACCGGACAGGAAGCACCGGGGAGCTGTTTTTT
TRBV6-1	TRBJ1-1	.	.	CASSVQGNTEAFF	TGTGCCAGCAGTGTACAGGGGAACACTGAAGCTTTCTTT
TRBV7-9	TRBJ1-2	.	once	CASSDRYYGYTF	TGTGCCAGCTCCGACAGGTACTATGGCTACACCTTC
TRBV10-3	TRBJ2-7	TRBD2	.	CAISGGGSYDYEQYF	TGTGCCATCAGTGGCGGGGGATCTTACGACTACGAGCAGTACTTC
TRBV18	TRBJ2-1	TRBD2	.	CASSPGLAGGVNEQFF	TGTGCCAGCTCACCCGGACTAGCGGGAGGTGTCAATGAGCAGTTCTTC
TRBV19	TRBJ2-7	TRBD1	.	CASSPQGARYEQYF	TGTGCCAGTAGTCCACAGGGGGCAAGATACGAGCAGTACTTC
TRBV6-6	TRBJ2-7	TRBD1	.	CASRRAGQGVSYEQYF	TGTGCCAGCCGGAGAGCGGGACAGGGGGTATCCTACGAGCAGTACTTC
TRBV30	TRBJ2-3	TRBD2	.	CAWTSGSADTQYF	TGTGCCTGGACTAGCGGGAGTGCAGATACGCAGTATTTT
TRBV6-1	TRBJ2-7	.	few	CASRFSYEQYF	TGTGCCAGCAGATTTAGCTACGAGCAGTACTTC
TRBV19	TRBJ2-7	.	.	CASSPQGPGEEQYF	TGTGCCAGTAGTCCACAGGGTCCCGGGGAAGAGCAGTACTTC
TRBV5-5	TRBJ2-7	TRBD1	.	CASSLWAGGEYEQYF	TGTGCCAGCAGCTTGTGGGCAGGGGGCGAATACGAGCAGTACTTC